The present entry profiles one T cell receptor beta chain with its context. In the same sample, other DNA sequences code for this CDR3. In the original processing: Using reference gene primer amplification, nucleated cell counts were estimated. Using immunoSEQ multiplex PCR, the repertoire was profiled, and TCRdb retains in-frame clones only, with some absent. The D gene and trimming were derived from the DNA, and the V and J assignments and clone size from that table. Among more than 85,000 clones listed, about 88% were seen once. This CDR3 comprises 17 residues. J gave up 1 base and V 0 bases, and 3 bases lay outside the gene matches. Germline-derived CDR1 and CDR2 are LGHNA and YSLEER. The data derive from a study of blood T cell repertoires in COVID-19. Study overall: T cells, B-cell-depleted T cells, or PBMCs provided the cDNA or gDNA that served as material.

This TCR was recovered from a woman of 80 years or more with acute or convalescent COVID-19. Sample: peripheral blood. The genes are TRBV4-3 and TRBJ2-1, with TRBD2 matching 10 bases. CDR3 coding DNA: TGCGCCAGCAGCCAAGACCCTAGCGGGAGTTCCTACAATGAGCAGTTCTTC. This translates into CASSQDPSGSSYNEQFF.